This T cell receptor (beta chain) was sequenced in a study of T cells in Graves' hyperthyroidism and ophthalmopathy. This clonotype was recorded many times. Amplification yielded TCR beta CDR3 regions, with RNA transcripts as the source. A set of HTBI primers served as the primers for a first-round RT-PCR of the TCR CDR3. TCRdb called the multiplex PCR reads again in MiXCR, with one record for every CDR3 protein. Among approximately 510,000 distinct CDR3 sequences listed, about 20% were seen once. This CDR3 comprises 15 residues. With V trimmed by 6 bases and J by 7 bases, 13 bases remained unmatched. Looked up from germline, CDR1 is MNHEY and CDR2 is SVGAGI.

V gene TRBV6-5 combines with J gene TRBJ1-1, with 8 bases identical to TRBD1. The sequence derives from a man younger than 35 with Graves' hyperthyroidism. The sequencing sample was made of blood. CDR3 DNA sequence: TGTGCCAGCAGCGCACTCAGGGGGCGAAAGGGTGAAGCTTTCTTT. Its translation is CASSALRGRKGEAFF.